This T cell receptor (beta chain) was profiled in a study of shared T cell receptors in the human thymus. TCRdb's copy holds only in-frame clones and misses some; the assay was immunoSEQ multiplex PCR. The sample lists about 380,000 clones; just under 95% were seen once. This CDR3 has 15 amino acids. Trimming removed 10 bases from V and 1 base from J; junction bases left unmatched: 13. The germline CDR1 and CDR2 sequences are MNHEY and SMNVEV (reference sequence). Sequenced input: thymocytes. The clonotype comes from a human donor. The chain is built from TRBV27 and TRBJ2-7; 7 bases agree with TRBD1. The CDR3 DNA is TGTGCCACTAACGCCCGGGGACAGCCTTCCTACGAGCAGTACTTC. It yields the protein CATNARGQPSYEQYF.